This TCR beta chain was retrieved from a study of blood T cell repertoires in COVID-19. Study details: Samples came from the United States, Italy and Spain, spanning acute and convalescent COVID-19.

The CDR3 sequence is 13 residues long. J was trimmed by 16 bases and V by 6 bases; bases with no gene match: 13. TCRdb's copy holds only in-frame clones and misses some; the assay was immunoSEQ multiplex PCR. In the table there are around 140,000 clones, around 86% of which are singletons. The source material was peripheral blood. This chain connects TRBV12-3 or TRBV12-4 to TRBJ1-3, with TRBD1 identical over 9 bases. The sequence derives from a woman in her 70s with COVID-19, enrolled during active disease. The CDR3 loop reads CASRTEKGQGFYF. The CDR3 DNA is TGTGCCAGCAGAACAGAAAAAGGACAGGGGTTCTATTTT.